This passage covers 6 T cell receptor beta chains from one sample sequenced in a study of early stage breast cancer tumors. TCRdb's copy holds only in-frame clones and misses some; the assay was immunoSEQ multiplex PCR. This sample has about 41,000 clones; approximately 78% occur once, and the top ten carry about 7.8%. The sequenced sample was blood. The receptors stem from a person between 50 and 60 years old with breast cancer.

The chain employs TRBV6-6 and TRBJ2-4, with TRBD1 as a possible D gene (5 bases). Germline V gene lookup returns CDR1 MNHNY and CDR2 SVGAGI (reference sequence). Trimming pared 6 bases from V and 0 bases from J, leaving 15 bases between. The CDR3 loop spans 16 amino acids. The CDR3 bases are TGTGCCAGCAGCCCCGCAGGGATTCTAGCCAAAAACATTCAGTACTTC. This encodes CASSPAGILAKNIQYF.

The CDR3 DNA follows: TGTGCCAGCAGTGAAGCCAGGCTGAACACTGAAGCTTTCTTT. Protein: CASSEARLNTEAFF. V gene TRBV2 combines with J gene TRBJ1-1; D not resolved. This CDR3 is 14 amino acids long. V lost 0 bases, J lost 0 bases, and 5 bases lay in between. The germline gives CDR1 SNHLY, CDR2 FYNNEI.

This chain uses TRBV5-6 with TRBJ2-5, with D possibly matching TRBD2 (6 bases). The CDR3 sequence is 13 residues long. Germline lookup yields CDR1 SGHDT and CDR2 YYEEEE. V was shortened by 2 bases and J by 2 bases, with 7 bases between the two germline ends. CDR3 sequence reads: CASSFRGQETQYF. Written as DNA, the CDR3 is TGTGCCAGCAGCTTCCGGGGGCAAGAGACCCAGTACTTC.

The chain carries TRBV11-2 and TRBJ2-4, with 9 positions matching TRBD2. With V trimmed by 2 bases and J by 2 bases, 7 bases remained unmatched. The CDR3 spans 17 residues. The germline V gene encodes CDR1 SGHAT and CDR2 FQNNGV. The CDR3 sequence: CASSLSILAGSKNIQYF. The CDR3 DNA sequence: TGTGCCAGCAGCTTAAGCATCCTAGCGGGGTCCAAAAACATTCAGTACTTC.

The CDR3 DNA follows: TGTGCCAGCAGCTTAGCGCAAGGGGACCAGTACTTC. Encoded protein: CASSLAQGDQYF. The J gene is TRBJ2-5, the V gene TRBV7-6; tentative D call: TRBD1 (5 bases). The CDR3 sequence is 12 residues long. Germline CDR1 reads SGHVS; CDR2 reads FNYEAQ. V was shortened by 0 bases and J by 10 bases, with 9 bases between the two germline ends.

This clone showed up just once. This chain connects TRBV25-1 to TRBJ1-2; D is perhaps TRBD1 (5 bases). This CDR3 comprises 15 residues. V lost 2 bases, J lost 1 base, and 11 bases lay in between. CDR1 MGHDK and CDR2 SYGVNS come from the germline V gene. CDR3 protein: CASSEGGAVNYGYTF. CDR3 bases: TGTGCCAGCAGTGAAGGTGGGGCCGTTAACTATGGCTACACCTTC.